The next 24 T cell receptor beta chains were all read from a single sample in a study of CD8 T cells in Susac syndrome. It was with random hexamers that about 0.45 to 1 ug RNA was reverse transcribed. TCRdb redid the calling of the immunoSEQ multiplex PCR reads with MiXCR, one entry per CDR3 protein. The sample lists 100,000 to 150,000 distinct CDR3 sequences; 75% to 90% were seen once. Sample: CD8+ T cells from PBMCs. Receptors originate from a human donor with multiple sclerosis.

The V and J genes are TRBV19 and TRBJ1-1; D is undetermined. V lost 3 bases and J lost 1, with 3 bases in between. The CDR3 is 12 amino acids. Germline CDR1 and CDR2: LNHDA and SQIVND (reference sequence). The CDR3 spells CASSIRNTEAFF. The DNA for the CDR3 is TGTGCCAGTAGTATCCGGAACACTGAAGCTTTCTTT.

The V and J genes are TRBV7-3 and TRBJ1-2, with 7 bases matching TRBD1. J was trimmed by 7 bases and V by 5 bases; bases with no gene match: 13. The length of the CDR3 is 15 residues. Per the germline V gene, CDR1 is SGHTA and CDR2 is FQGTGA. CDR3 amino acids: CASSPTGTAIRGYTF. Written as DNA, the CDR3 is TGTGCCAGCAGCCCAACCGGGACAGCTATACGTGGCTACACCTTC.

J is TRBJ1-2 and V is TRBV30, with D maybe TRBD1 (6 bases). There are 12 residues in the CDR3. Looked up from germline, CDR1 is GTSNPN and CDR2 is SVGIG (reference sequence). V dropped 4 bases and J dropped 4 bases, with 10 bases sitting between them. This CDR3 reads CAWNGGGYGYTF. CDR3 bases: TGTGCCTGGAACGGAGGGGGCTATGGCTACACCTTC.

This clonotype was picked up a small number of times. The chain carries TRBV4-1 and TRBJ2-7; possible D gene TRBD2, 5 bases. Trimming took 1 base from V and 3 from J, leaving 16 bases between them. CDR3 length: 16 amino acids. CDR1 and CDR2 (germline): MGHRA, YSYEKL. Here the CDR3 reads CASSQGVSSSVYEQYF. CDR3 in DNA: TGCGCCAGCAGCCAAGGGGTCTCTAGCAGTGTCTACGAGCAGTACTTC.

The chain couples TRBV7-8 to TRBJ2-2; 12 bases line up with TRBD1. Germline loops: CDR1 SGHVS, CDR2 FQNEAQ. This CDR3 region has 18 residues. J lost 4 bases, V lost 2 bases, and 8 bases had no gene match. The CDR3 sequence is CASSLLGQGAIGTGELFF. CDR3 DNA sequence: TGTGCCAGCAGCTTATTGGGACAGGGGGCGATCGGCACCGGGGAGCTGTTTTTT. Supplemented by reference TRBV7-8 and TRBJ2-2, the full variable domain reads GAGVSQSPRYKVAKRGQDVALRCDPISGHVSLFWYQQALGQGPEFLTYFQNEAQLDKSGLPSDRFFAERPEGSVSTLKIQRTQQEDSAVYLCASSLLGQGAIGTGELFFGEGSRLTVL.

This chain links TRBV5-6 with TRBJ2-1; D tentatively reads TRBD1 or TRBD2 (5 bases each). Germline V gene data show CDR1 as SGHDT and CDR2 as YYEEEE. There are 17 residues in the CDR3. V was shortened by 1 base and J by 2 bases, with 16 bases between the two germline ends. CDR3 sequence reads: CASSLSSGLAAYNEQFF. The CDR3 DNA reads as TGTGCCAGCAGCTTGAGTTCAGGGCTAGCCGCCTACAATGAGCAGTTCTTC.

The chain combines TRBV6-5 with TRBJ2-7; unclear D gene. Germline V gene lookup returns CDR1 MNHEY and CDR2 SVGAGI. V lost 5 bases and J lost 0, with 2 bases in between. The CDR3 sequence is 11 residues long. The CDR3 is CASSASYEQYV. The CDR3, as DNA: TGTGCCAGCAGTGCCTCCTACGAGCAGTACGTC.

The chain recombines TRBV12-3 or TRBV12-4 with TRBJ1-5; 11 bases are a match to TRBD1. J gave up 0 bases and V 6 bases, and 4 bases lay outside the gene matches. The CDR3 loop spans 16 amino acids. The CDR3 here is CASRDGQGASNQPQHF. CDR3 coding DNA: TGTGCCAGCAGGGATGGACAGGGGGCTAGCAATCAGCCCCAGCATTTT.

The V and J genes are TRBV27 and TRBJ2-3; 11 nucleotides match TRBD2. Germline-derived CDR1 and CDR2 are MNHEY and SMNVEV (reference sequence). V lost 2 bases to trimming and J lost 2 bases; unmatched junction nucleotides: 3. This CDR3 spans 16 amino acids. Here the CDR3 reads CASSLLAGGLTDTQYF. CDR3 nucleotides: TGTGCCAGCAGTTTACTAGCGGGGGGACTCACAGATACGCAGTATTTT.

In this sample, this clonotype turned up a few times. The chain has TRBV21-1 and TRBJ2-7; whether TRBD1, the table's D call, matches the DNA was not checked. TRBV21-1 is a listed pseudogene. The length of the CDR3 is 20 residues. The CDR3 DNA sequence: TGTGCCAGCAGCAAAGGCCCCCCGAGTGGCTGGATCATCAGCTCCTACGAGCAGTACGTC. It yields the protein CASSKGPPSGWIISSYEQYV.

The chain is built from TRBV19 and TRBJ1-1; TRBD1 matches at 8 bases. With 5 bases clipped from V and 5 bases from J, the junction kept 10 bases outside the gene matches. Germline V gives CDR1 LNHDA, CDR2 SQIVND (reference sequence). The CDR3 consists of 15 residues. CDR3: CASSHGQGGGTEAFF. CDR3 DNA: TGTGCCAGTAGTCACGGACAGGGAGGAGGAACTGAAGCTTTCTTT. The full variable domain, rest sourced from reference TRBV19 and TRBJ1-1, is DGGITQSPKYLFRKEGQNVTLSCEQNLNHDAMYWYRQDPGQGLRLIYYSQIVNDFQKGDIAEGYSVSREKKESFPLTVTSAQKNPTAFYLCASSHGQGGGTEAFFGQGTRLTVV.

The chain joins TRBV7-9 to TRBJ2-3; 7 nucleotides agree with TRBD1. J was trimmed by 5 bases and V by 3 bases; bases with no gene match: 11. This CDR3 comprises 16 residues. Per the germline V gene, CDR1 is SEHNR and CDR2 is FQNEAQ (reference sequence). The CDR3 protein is CASSFPDRPVGDTQYF. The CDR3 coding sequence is TGTGCCAGCAGCTTCCCGGACAGGCCGGTAGGAGATACGCAGTATTTT. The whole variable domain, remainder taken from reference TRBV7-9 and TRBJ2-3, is DTGVSQNPRHKITKRGQNVTFRCDPISEHNRLYWYRQTLGQGPEFLTYFQNEAQLEKSRLLSDRFSAERPKGSFSTLEIQRTEQGDSAMYLCASSFPDRPVGDTQYFGPGTRLTVL.

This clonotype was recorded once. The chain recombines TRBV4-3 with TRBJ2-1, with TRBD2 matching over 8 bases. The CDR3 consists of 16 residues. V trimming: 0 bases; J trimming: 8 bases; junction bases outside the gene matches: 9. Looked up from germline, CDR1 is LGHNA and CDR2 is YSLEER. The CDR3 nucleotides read TGCGCCAGCAGCCAAGATCGATCGGGAGGGTACGATGAGCAGTTCTTC. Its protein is CASSQDRSGGYDEQFF.

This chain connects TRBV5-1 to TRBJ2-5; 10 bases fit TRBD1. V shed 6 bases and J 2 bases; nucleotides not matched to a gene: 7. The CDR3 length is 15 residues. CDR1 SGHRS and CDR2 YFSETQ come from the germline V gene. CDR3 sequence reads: CASNLGDRGQETQYF. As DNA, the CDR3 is TGCGCCAGCAACCTAGGGGACAGGGGACAAGAGACCCAGTACTTC.

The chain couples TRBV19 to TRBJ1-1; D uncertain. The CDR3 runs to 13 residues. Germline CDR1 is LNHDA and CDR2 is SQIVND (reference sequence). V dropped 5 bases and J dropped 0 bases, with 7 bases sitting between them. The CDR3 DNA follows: TGTGCCAGTAGTGGTCCAGTGAACACTGAAGCTTTCTTT. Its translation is CASSGPVNTEAFF.

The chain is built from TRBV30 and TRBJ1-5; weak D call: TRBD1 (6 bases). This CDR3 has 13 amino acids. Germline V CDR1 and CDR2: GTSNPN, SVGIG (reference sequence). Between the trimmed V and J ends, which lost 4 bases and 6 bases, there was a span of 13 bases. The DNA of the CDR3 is TGTGCCTGGACCCCCGGGGGCGTTCAGCCCCAGCATTTT. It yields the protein CAWTPGGVQPQHF.

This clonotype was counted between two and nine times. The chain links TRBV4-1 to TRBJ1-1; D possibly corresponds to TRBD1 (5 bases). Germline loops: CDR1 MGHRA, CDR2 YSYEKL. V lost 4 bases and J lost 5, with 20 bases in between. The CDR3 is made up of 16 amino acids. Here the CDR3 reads CASSLGSAGLATEAFF. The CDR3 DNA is TGCGCCAGCAGCCTCGGATCTGCAGGGCTGGCGACTGAAGCTTTCTTT.

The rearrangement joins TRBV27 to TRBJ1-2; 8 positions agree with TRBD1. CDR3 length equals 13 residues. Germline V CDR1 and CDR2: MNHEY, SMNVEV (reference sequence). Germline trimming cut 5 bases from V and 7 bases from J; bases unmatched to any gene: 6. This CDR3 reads CASSIRQGAGYTF. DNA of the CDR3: TGTGCCAGCAGTATACGTCAGGGGGCTGGCTACACCTTC.

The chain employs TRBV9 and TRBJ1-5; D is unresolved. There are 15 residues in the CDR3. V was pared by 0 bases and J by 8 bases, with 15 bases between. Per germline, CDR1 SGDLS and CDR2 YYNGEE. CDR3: CASSVGYSRGEPQHF. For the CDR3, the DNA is TGTGCCAGCAGCGTAGGTTACAGCCGAGGTGAGCCCCAGCATTTT.

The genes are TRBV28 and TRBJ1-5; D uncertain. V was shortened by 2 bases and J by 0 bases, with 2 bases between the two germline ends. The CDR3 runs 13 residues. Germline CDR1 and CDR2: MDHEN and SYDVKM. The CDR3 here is CASSLRSNQPQHF. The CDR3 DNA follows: TGTGCCAGCAGTTTACGTAGCAATCAGCCCCAGCATTTT.

DNA of the CDR3: TGCGCCAGCAACACCAGTAGGAGGGAGACCCAGTACTTC. Protein: CASNTSRRETQYF. The chain has TRBV5-1 and TRBJ2-5, with D possibly matching TRBD2 (5 bases). Trimming removed 6 bases from V and 5 bases from J, with 14 bases in between. Germline values: CDR1 SGHRS, CDR2 YFSETQ. The CDR3 has 13 residues.

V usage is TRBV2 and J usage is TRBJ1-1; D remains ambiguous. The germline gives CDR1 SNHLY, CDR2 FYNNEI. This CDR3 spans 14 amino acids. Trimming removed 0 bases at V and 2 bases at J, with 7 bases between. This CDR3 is CASSEAPGNTEAFF. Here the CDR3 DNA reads TGTGCCAGCAGTGAAGCCCCGGGTAACACTGAAGCTTTCTTT.

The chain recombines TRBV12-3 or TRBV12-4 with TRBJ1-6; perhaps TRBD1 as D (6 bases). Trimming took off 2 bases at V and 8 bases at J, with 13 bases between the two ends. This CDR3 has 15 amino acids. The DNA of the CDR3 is TGTGCCAGCAGTTTATCGGGGGGGGCGCATTCACCCCTCCACTTT. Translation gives CASSLSGGAHSPLHF.

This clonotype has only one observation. CDR3 in amino acids: CASTKGGYGYTF. CDR3 sequence (DNA): TGTGCCAGTACGAAGGGAGGCTATGGCTACACCTTC. The chain joins TRBV19 to TRBJ1-2; D is uncertain. The V gene lost 7 bases and the J gene lost 4 bases, with 10 bases spanning the gap. CDR3 length equals 12 residues. The germline CDR1 and CDR2 sequences are LNHDA and SQIVND (reference sequence).